The next 20 T cell receptor beta chains were all read from a single sample in a study of blood T cell repertoires in COVID-19. Clones were read by immunoSEQ multiplex PCR, and TCRdb kept only the in-frame ones, dropping some. This table holds 95,000 to 150,000 clones, approximately 80% found once. Sequencing was performed on peripheral blood. The receptors here all came from a woman of 80 years or more with acute or convalescent COVID-19.

The V gene is TRBV5-4, the J gene TRBJ2-5, with 8 positions matching TRBD2. With V trimmed by 4 bases and J by 5 bases, 10 bases remained unmatched. Per germline, CDR1 SGHNT and CDR2 YYREEE (reference sequence). The CDR3 is 15 amino acids. CDR3 region: CASSPLGGASETQYF. For the CDR3, the DNA is TGTGCCAGCAGCCCACTCGGGGGGGCCTCGGAGACCCAGTACTTC.

The V gene is TRBV5-1, the J gene TRBJ2-1; 7 nucleotides agree with TRBD1. Trimming cost V 0 bases and J 3 bases; bases outside gene matches: 9. Germline V lookup: CDR1 SGHRS, CDR2 YFSETQ. The CDR3 extends over 17 amino acids. In nucleotides, the CDR3 is TGCGCCAGCAGCTTGGGAGGGGACAGCCAATACTACAATGAGCAGTTCTTC. Protein: CASSLGGDSQYYNEQFF.

The chain uses TRBV7-3 and TRBJ2-3; perhaps TRBD2 as D (5 bases). The CDR3 has 15 amino acids. V lost 1 base to trimming and J lost 5 bases, with 13 bases between them. The germline CDR1 and CDR2 sequences are SGHTA and FQGTGA. CDR3 sequence: CASSLMGSGGDTQYF. The CDR3 DNA sequence: TGTGCCAGCAGCTTAATGGGGAGCGGTGGAGATACGCAGTATTTT.

V is TRBV15 and J is TRBJ2-1; tentatively, D is TRBD2 (6 bases). The ends were cut back, 1 base at V and 0 bases at J, with 13 bases in the middle. This CDR3 is built from 17 residues. Germline assignment: CDR1 LNHNV and CDR2 YYDKDF (reference sequence). This CDR3 is CATSRVLGRGSYNEQFF. DNA of the CDR3: TGTGCCACCAGCAGAGTACTTGGGCGGGGCTCCTACAATGAGCAGTTCTTC.

V and J are TRBV28 and TRBJ1-2; a possible D gene is TRBD1 (6 bases). This CDR3 has 12 residues. Between the trimmed V and J ends, which lost 5 bases and 8 bases, there was a span of 12 bases. CDR1 is MDHEN and CDR2 is SYDVKM in the germline V gene. The DNA of the CDR3 is TGTGCCAGCAGTCTCCGGACAGTCGGCTACACCTTC. Its translation: CASSLRTVGYTF.

V usage is TRBV2 and J usage is TRBJ2-7; tentative D call: TRBD1 (5 bases). Per germline, CDR1 SNHLY and CDR2 FYNNEI. CDR3 length equals 15 residues. V was pared by 8 bases and J by 2 bases, with 19 bases between. CDR3 protein: CASSSTGAHPYEQYF. CDR3 nucleotide sequence: TGTGCCAGCTCTTCCACAGGAGCACATCCCTACGAGCAGTACTTC.

This clone has a single count. This chain links TRBV2 with TRBJ2-5; maybe TRBD2 (5 bases). Trimming shortened V by 1 base and J by 5 bases, and 11 bases separated the two germline ends. The CDR3 spans 14 residues. Germline V gene lookup returns CDR1 SNHLY and CDR2 FYNNEI. CDR3 sequence (DNA): TGTGCCAGCAGTGAAGTGAGTAGGGAGGAGACCCAGTACTTC. It yields the protein CASSEVSREETQYF.

The gene calls are TRBV29-1 and TRBJ2-7; TRBD1 aligns across 8 bases. The CDR3 totals 17 residues. Germline CDR1 reads SQVTM; CDR2 reads ANQGSEA. V lost 6 bases to trimming and J lost 5 bases; unmatched junction nucleotides: 21. The CDR3 bases are TGCAGCGTCCAAATGAGGGCAGGGGGCGATCCCCAGGACGAGCAGTACTTC. Its translation: CSVQMRAGGDPQDEQYF.

V usage is TRBV6-2 or TRBV6-3 and J usage is TRBJ2-1; the match to TRBD2 covers 14 bases. J was trimmed by 7 bases and V by 6 bases; bases with no gene match: 8. Germline-derived CDR1 and CDR2 are MNHEY and SVGEGT. There are 16 residues in the CDR3. The CDR3 DNA is TGTGCCAGCAGCAGACCCAGGACTAGCGGGAGGAATGAGCAGTTCTTC. Amino acids: CASSRPRTSGRNEQFF.

CDR3 loop: CATDLDRAETQYF. CDR3 bases: TGTGCCACGGACCTTGACAGGGCGGAGACCCAGTACTTC. The chain has TRBV6-5 and TRBJ2-5, with 7 bases aligning to TRBD1. V lost 10 bases to trimming and J lost 5 bases; unmatched junction nucleotides: 10. This CDR3 has 13 residues. Germline-derived CDR1 and CDR2 are MNHEY and SVGAGI.

This sequence joins TRBV4-2 and TRBJ2-7; TRBD1 agrees at 7 bases. The V segment lost 1 base and the J segment 2 bases; nucleotides outside the gene matches: 14. The germline gives CDR1 LGHNA, CDR2 YNFKEQ. The CDR3 is 18 residues long. CDR3: CASSQGLGQATTPYEQYF. The CDR3 region has the DNA TGTGCCAGCAGCCAAGGCCTCGGACAGGCAACTACTCCCTACGAGCAGTACTTC.

This sequence joins TRBV19 and TRBJ2-2; 12 nucleotides align to TRBD2. The germline V gene has CDR1 LNHDA and CDR2 SQIVND (reference sequence). The ends lost 10 bases at V and 0 bases at J; junction bases unmatched: 12. The CDR3 loop spans 18 amino acids. CDR3 residues: CATPGLAGQTTNTGELFF. CDR3 nucleotides: TGTGCCACCCCGGGACTAGCGGGCCAAACTACGAACACCGGGGAGCTGTTTTTT.

The chain combines TRBV29-1 with TRBJ2-2; 10 bases map to TRBD1. This CDR3 spans 14 amino acids. Unmatched junction bases numbered 9, after V lost 7 bases and J lost 7 bases. Germline V CDR1 and CDR2: SQVTM, ANQGSEA. In DNA form, the CDR3 reads TGCAGCGCCCGGACAGGACAGGGGGACGGGGAGCTGTTTTTT. Residues: CSARTGQGDGELFF.

The rearrangement uses TRBV19 and TRBJ1-1, with 7 bases that match TRBD1. The trim removed 6 bases at V and 0 bases at J, leaving 7 bases unmatched. Germline assignment: CDR1 LNHDA and CDR2 SQIVND (reference sequence). This CDR3 is 15 amino acids long. The CDR3 nucleotides read TGTGCCAGTAGCAAGACAGGGTACATGAACACTGAAGCTTTCTTT. It is translated as CASSKTGYMNTEAFF. The variable domain in full, with the rest retrieved from reference TRBV19 and TRBJ1-1, is DGGITQSPKYLFRKEGQNVTLSCEQNLNHDAMYWYRQDPGQGLRLIYYSQIVNDFQKGDIAEGYSVSREKKESFPLTVTSAQKNPTAFYLCASSKTGYMNTEAFFGQGTRLTVV.

This clone was observed a handful of times. V is TRBV5-1 and J is TRBJ2-1; 8 bases fit TRBD2. V shed 3 bases, J shed 4 bases, and the junction held 6 bases outside the gene matches. The CDR3 runs 15 residues. Germline values: CDR1 SGHRS, CDR2 YFSETQ. The CDR3 nucleotides read TGCGCCAGCAGCTGGAGTAGCGGGGCTTACAATGAGCAGTTCTTC. As protein: CASSWSSGAYNEQFF.

The chain carries TRBV10-1 and TRBJ1-2; D remains ambiguous. CDR1 and CDR2 from the germline V gene are WNHNN and SYGVQD (reference sequence). This CDR3 region has 12 residues. V was pared by 3 bases and J by 7 bases, with 9 bases between. The CDR3 DNA reads TGCGCCAGCAGTGAAGCGTCAAGTGGCTACACCTTC. It encodes CASSEASSGYTF.

The chain joins TRBV20-1 to TRBJ2-1; 7 bases line up with TRBD2. Trimming removed 3 bases from V and 4 bases from J; junction bases left unmatched: 6. Looked up from germline, CDR1 is DFQATT and CDR2 is SNEGSKA (reference sequence). The CDR3 covers 14 residues. CDR3 loop: CSASGGGGYNEQFF. CDR3 sequence (DNA): TGCAGTGCTAGTGGGGGGGGAGGTTACAATGAGCAGTTCTTC.

This sequence joins TRBV29-1 and TRBJ1-1, with a tentative D call TRBD1 (5 bases). Trimming took 5 bases from V and 1 from J, leaving 11 bases between them. Germline assignment: CDR1 SQVTM and CDR2 ANQGSEA. The CDR3 loop spans 13 amino acids. CDR3 amino acids: CSVSAGQNTEAFF. CDR3 nucleotide sequence: TGCAGCGTTTCGGCAGGGCAGAACACTGAAGCTTTCTTT.

This clone came up once. J is TRBJ1-2 and V is TRBV18; D uncertain. V was shortened by 0 bases and J by 2 bases, with 22 bases between the two germline ends. CDR3 length: 19 residues. Germline loops: CDR1 KGHSH, CDR2 LQKENI. The CDR3 nucleotides are TGTGCCAGCTCACCACCGTTGGGCAGTATCACGACCCGAAACTATGGCTACACCTTC. It encodes CASSPPLGSITTRNYGYTF.

V usage is TRBV19 and J usage is TRBJ1-5; 8 bases fit TRBD1. This CDR3 has 12 amino acids. J lost 6 bases, V lost 9 bases, and 4 bases had no gene match. The germline CDR1 and CDR2 sequences are LNHDA and SQIVND (reference sequence). CDR3 coding DNA: TGTGCCAGCGGGACAGGCGGTCAGCCCCAGCATTTT. Translating gives CASGTGGQPQHF.